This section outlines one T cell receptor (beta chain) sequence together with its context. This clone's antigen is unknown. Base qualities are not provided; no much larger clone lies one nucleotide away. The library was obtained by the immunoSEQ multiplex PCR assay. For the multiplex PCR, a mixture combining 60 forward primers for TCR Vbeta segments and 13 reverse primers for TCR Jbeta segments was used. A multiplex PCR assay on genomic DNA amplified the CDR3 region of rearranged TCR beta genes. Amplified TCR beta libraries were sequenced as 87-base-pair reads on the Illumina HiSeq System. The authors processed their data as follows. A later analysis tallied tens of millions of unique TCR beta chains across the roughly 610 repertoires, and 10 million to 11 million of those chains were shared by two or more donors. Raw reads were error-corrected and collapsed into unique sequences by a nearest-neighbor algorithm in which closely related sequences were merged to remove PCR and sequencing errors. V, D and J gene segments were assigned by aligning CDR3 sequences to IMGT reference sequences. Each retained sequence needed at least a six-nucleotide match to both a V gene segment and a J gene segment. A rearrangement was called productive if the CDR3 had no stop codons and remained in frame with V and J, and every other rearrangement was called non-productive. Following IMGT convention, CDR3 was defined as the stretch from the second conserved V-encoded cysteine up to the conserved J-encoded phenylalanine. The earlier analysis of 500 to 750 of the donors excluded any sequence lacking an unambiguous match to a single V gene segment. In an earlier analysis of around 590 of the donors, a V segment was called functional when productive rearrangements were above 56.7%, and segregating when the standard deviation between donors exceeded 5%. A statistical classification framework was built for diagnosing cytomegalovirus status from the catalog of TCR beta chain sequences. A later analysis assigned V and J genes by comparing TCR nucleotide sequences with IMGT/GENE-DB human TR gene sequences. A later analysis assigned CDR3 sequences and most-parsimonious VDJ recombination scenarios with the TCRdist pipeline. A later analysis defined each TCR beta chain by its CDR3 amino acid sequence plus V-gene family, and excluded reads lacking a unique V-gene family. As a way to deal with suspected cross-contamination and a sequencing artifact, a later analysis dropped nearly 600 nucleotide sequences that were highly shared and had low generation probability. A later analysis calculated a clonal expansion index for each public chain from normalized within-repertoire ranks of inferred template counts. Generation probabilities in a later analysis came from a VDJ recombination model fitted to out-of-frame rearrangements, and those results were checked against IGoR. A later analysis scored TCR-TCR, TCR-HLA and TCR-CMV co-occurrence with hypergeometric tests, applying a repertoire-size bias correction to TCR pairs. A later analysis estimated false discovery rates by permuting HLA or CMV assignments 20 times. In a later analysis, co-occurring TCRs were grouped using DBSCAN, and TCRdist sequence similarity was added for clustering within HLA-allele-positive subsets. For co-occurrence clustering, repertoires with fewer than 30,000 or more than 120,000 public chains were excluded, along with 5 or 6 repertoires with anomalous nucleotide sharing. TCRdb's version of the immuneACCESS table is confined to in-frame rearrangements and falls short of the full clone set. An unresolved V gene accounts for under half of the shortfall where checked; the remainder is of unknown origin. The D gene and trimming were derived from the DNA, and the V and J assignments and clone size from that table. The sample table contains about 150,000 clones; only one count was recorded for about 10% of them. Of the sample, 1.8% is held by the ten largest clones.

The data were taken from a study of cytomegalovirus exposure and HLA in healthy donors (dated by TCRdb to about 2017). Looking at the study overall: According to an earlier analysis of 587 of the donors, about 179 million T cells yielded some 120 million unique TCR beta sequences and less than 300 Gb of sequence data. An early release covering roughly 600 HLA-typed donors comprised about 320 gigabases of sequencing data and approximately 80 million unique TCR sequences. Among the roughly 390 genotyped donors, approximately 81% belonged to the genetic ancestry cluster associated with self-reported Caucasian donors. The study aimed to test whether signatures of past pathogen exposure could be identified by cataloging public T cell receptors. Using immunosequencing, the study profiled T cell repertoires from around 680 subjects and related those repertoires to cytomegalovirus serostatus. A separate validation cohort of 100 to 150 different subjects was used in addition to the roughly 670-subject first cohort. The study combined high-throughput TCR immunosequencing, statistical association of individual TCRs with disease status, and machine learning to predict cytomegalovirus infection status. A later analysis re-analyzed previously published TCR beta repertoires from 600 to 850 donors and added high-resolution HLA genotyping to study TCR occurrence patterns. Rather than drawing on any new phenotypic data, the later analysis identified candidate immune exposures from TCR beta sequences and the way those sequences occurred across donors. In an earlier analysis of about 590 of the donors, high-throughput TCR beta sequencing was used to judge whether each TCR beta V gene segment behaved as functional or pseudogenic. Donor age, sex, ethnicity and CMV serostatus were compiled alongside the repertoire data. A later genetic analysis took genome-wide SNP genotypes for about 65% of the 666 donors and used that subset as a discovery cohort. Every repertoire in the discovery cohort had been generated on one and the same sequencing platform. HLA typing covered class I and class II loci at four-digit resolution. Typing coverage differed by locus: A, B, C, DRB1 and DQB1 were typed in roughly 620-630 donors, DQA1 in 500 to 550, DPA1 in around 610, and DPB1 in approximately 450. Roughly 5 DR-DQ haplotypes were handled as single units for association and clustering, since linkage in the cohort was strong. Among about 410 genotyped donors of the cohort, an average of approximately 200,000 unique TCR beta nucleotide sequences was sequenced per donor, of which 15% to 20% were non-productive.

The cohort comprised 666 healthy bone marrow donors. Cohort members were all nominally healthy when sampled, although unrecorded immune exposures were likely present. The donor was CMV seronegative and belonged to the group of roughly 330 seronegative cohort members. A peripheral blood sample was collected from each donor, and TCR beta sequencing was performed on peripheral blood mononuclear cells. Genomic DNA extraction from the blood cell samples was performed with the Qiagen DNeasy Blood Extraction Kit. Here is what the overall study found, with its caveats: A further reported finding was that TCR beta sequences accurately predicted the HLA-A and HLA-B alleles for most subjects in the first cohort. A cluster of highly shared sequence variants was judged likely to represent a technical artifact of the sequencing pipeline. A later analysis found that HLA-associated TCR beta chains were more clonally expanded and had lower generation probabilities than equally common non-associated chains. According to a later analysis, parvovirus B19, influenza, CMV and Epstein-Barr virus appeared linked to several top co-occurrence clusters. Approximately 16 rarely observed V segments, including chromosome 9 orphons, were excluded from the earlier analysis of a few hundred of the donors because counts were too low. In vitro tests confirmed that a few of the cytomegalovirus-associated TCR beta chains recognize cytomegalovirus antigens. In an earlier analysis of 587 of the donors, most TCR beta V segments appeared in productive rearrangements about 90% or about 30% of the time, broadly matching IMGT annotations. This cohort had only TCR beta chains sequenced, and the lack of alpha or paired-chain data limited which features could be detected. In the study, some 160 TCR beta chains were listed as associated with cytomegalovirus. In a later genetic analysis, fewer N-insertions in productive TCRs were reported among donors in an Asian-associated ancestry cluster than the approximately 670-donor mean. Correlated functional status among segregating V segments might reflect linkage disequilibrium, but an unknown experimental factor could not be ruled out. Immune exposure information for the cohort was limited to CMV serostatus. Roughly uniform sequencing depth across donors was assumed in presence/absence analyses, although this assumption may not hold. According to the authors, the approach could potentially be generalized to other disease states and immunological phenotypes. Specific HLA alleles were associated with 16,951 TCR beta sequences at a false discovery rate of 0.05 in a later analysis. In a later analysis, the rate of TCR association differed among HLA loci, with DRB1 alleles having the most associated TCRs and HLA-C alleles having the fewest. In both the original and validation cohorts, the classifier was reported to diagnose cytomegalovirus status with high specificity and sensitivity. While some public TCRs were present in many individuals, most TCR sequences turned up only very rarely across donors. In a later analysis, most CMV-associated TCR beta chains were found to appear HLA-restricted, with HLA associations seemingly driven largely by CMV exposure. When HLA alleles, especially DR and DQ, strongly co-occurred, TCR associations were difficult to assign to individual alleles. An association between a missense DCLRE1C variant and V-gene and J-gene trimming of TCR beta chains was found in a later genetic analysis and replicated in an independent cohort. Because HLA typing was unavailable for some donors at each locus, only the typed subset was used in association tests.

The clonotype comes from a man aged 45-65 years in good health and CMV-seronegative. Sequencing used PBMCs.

The CDR3 has the sequence CASSSSSGRGLEQYF. The sequenced DNA is TGTGCCAGCAGTTCGTCTAGCGGGAGGGGCCTCGAGCAGTACTTC. The sequence is built from TRBV28 and TRBJ2-7; TRBD2 lines up with 12 middle nucleotides. The V end gives up 4 bases and the J end 6 bases, leaving 7 bases in the junction not matched to a gene. The CDR3 measures 15 amino acids from cysteine to phenylalanine. Left in the record is the CDR3 DNA by itself, 45 bases read in frame from the first base. The germline V gene encodes CDR1 MDHEN and CDR2 SYDVKM.